Listed below are T cell receptor beta chains from one sample, sequenced in a study of shared clonotypes between healthy human individuals. Clones were read by immunoSEQ multiplex PCR, and TCRdb kept only the in-frame ones, dropping some. There are over 2,000,000 clones in the sample; 93% occur only once, and approximately 1.6% lies in the top ten. The sequencing input was naive CD8+ T cells from PBMCs. Every receptor here comes from a man aged 18 to 35 in good health. Some clones in this sample may be carry-over from other donors' samples. CDR3s include the opening cysteine and the closing phenylalanine or tryptophan. A D gene is named only where the DNA matches it firmly. Rows give clone size only sometimes, using once, few, many, or a class for an expanded clone.

abundance,v_gene,d_gene,j_gene,CDR3nt,CDR3aa
-,TRBV6-5,TRBD1,TRBJ2-7,TGTGCCAGCAGTTACTCAGGCAGGGGGCGCGAGCAGTACTTC,CASSYSGRGREQYF
few,TRBV20-1,-,TRBJ2-4,TGCAGTGCTACGGAGGGCAACATTCAGTACTTC,CSATEGNIQYF
-,TRBV25-1,TRBD1,TRBJ2-2,TGTGCCAGCAGTGGTCTTGACAGGGGGCGGGACACCGGGGAGCTGTTTTTT,CASSGLDRGRDTGELFF
-,TRBV7-6,TRBD2,TRBJ2-7,TGTGCCAGCAGCTTAATGGCGGGAGGGTACGAGCAGTACTTC,CASSLMAGGYEQYF
-,TRBV7-9,-,TRBJ2-5,TGTGCCAGCAGCGACGGGGGAGAGACCCAGTACTTC,CASSDGGETQYF
-,TRBV21-1,-,TRBJ2-2,TGTGCCAGCAGCAAAGCCAGAAGGGAGGCCGGGGAGCTGTTTTTT,CASSKARREAGELFF
-,TRBV5-3,-,TRBJ1-1,TGTGCCAGAAGCTACCGGGACCTTACCCCGAACACTGAAGCTTTCTTT,CARSYRDLTPNTEAFF
once,TRBV5-6,-,TRBJ2-1,TGTGCCAGCAGCTTGGTTTCCAACCTCTACTCCTACAATGAGCAGTTCTTC,CASSLVSNLYSYNEQFF
-,TRBV7-9,-,TRBJ2-3,TGTGCCAGCAGCTCCCGGTACCGGACAGATACGCAGTATTTT,CASSSRYRTDTQYF
-,TRBV9,TRBD1,TRBJ2-7,TGTGCCAGCAGCGTTGAGGACAGGGGGCTCTACGAGCAGTACTTC,CASSVEDRGLYEQYF
-,TRBV5-3,-,TRBJ1-2,TGTGCCAGAAGCCTCTTCGAGGTCTATGGCTACACCTTC,CARSLFEVYGYTF
-,TRBV7-9,-,TRBJ2-7,TGTGCCAGCAGCTTAGGCCTCGAACACGAGCAGTACTTC,CASSLGLEHEQYF
-,TRBV27,-,TRBJ2-7,TGTGCCAGCAGTTTGGTCACCAGCCCCTACGAGCAGTACTTC,CASSLVTSPYEQYF
-,TRBV7-9,-,TRBJ2-7,TGTGCCAGCAGCAAGGGCACAGGGACAACCTACGAGCAGTACTTC,CASSKGTGTTYEQYF
once,TRBV7-2,-,TRBJ2-2,TGTGCCAGCAGCTTAGCCGGACTGTTCACCGGGGAGCTGTTTTTT,CASSLAGLFTGELFF
-,TRBV27,-,TRBJ2-1,TGTGCCAGCAGAATCAGGGACGGCTGGGGCAAGAATGAGCAGTTCTTC,CASRIRDGWGKNEQFF
-,TRBV5-6,TRBD2,TRBJ2-5,TGTGCCAGCAGCTTTGCGGGAGAGGAGACCCAGTACTTC,CASSFAGEETQYF
-,TRBV29-1,-,TRBJ2-3,TGCAGCGTTGAAGAGGTAGCGGGCACAGATACGCAGTATTTT,CSVEEVAGTDTQYF
-,TRBV27,-,TRBJ2-2,TGTGCCAGCAGTACATCGGGTACCGGGGAGCTGTTTTTT,CASSTSGTGELFF
-,TRBV7-9,-,TRBJ1-1,TGTGCCAGCAGCTTATATGAGGCTTTCTTT,CASSLYEAFF
-,TRBV19,TRBD2,TRBJ2-7,TGTGCCAGCCTACGATCGCCGGGAGGGGGCTACGAGCAGTACTTC,CASLRSPGGGYEQYF
-,TRBV11-2,-,TRBJ1-2,TGTGCCAGCAGCGGTCTTTCGGAGCAGGTTTATGGCTACACCTTC,CASSGLSEQVYGYTF
-,TRBV27,-,TRBJ2-3,TGTGCCAGCAGAGACCCTAACGACCCTCATCTCCGCACAGATACGCAGTATTTT,CASRDPNDPHLRTDTQYF
-,TRBV15,-,TRBJ2-7,TGTGCCACCAGCAGAGCCAGGGGCCACGAGCAGTACTTC,CATSRARGHEQYF
-,TRBV30,-,TRBJ1-2,TGTGCCTGGACCGGGACAAATATTTTTGGCTACACCTTC,CAWTGTNIFGYTF
-,TRBV5-1,TRBD2,TRBJ2-5,TGCGCCAGCAGCTCCGGGACTAGCAAAGAGACCCAGTACTTC,CASSSGTSKETQYF
-,TRBV6-5,TRBD1,TRBJ2-3,TGTGCCAGCAGCTCCTCGACAGGGTTGTCAGATACGCAGTATTTT,CASSSSTGLSDTQYF